A selection of T cell receptor beta chains follows, all from one sample in a study of blood T cell repertoires in COVID-19. Clones were sequenced by immunoSEQ multiplex PCR, and TCRdb holds only the in-frame ones, with some missing. This table has 57,000 or so clones, 70% to 85% appearing once. Sequenced sample: peripheral blood. These receptors were obtained from a man in his 60s with acute or convalescent COVID-19. The CDR3 runs from the conserved cysteine through the conserved F or W. The order of the fields is J gene, D gene, clone size, V gene, CDR3 protein, CDR3 DNA. The D gene is left open where the match is weak. Expanded clones are given a class, and other clones once, few, many or no size at all.

j_call: TRBJ2-7; d_call: -; clone_size: many; v_call: TRBV5-4; cdr3_aa: CASTPSGSYEQYF; cdr3_nt: TGTGCCAGCACTCCTTCCGGGAGCTACGAGCAGTACTTC
j_call: TRBJ2-1; d_call: TRBD2; clone_size: -; v_call: TRBV3-1/TRBV3-2; cdr3_aa: CASSPYGGLAGRGGNNEQFF; cdr3_nt: TGTGCCAGCAGCCCCTACGGGGGACTAGCGGGTAGGGGGGGCAACAATGAGCAGTTCTTC
j_call: TRBJ2-2; d_call: TRBD2; clone_size: -; v_call: TRBV18; cdr3_aa: CASSPRTSISLNTGELFF; cdr3_nt: TGTGCCAGCTCACCAAGGACTAGCATCTCTTTGAACACCGGGGAGCTGTTTTTT
j_call: TRBJ2-1; d_call: TRBD2; clone_size: few; v_call: TRBV19; cdr3_aa: CASSLRAGGYNEQFF; cdr3_nt: TGTGCCAGTAGCCTTAGAGCGGGAGGGTACAATGAGCAGTTCTTC
j_call: TRBJ1-4; d_call: TRBD1; clone_size: -; v_call: TRBV3-1/TRBV3-2; cdr3_aa: CASSLLRDRDEKLFF; cdr3_nt: TGTGCCAGCAGCCTACTCCGGGACAGGGATGAAAAACTGTTTTTT
j_call: TRBJ1-2; d_call: TRBD1; clone_size: -; v_call: TRBV6-5; cdr3_aa: CASSQTGTDGYTF; cdr3_nt: TGTGCCAGCAGTCAGACAGGGACAGACGGCTACACCTTC
j_call: TRBJ2-7; d_call: -; clone_size: -; v_call: TRBV20-1; cdr3_aa: CSAGHEQYF; cdr3_nt: TGCAGTGCTGGGCACGAGCAGTACTTC
j_call: TRBJ1-2; d_call: TRBD1; clone_size: few; v_call: TRBV9; cdr3_aa: CASSVDRGYGYTF; cdr3_nt: TGTGCCAGCAGCGTAGACAGGGGTTATGGCTACACCTTC
j_call: TRBJ2-5; d_call: TRBD2; clone_size: -; v_call: TRBV11-2; cdr3_aa: CASSLGGSGIQETQYF; cdr3_nt: TGTGCCAGCAGCTTAGGGGGAAGCGGGATACAGGAGACCCAGTACTTC
j_call: TRBJ2-4; d_call: TRBD2; clone_size: -; v_call: TRBV6-6; cdr3_aa: CASSDGGRRKNIQYF; cdr3_nt: TGTGCCAGCAGTGACGGGGGGAGACGGAAAAACATTCAGTACTTC
j_call: TRBJ2-5; d_call: -; clone_size: -; v_call: TRBV2; cdr3_aa: CASSAQIGGAETQYF; cdr3_nt: TGTGCCAGCAGTGCCCAGATAGGGGGGGCAGAGACCCAGTACTTC
j_call: TRBJ1-2; d_call: TRBD1; clone_size: -; v_call: TRBV7-8; cdr3_aa: CASSGTVLLGYTF; cdr3_nt: TGTGCCAGCAGCGGGACAGTTTTATTGGGCTACACCTTC
j_call: TRBJ2-7; d_call: TRBD2; clone_size: -; v_call: TRBV6-2/TRBV6-3; cdr3_aa: CASSLLTSGSGYEQYF; cdr3_nt: TGTGCCAGCAGCTTACTCACTAGCGGGAGTGGCTACGAGCAGTACTTC
j_call: TRBJ2-3; d_call: -; clone_size: -; v_call: TRBV5-1; cdr3_aa: CASSFVQGTDTQYF; cdr3_nt: TGCGCCAGCAGCTTTGTACAGGGAACAGATACGCAGTATTTT
j_call: TRBJ1-4; d_call: -; clone_size: once; v_call: TRBV7-9; cdr3_aa: CASSLRAGNEKLFF; cdr3_nt: TGTGCCAGCAGCTTAAGGGCAGGGAATGAAAAACTGTTTTTT
j_call: TRBJ2-1; d_call: -; clone_size: -; v_call: TRBV12-3/TRBV12-4; cdr3_aa: CASGLNEQFF; cdr3_nt: TGTGCCAGTGGGCTCAATGAGCAGTTCTTC
j_call: TRBJ2-3; d_call: TRBD2; clone_size: -; v_call: TRBV13; cdr3_aa: CASSLVAGGPRSDTQYF; cdr3_nt: TGTGCCAGCAGCTTAGTAGCGGGAGGGCCCAGGTCGGATACGCAGTATTTT
j_call: TRBJ2-7; d_call: TRBD1; clone_size: -; v_call: TRBV2; cdr3_aa: CASSEARTGREQYF; cdr3_nt: TGTGCCAGCAGTGAAGCCCGGACAGGGAGGGAGCAGTACTTC
j_call: TRBJ2-6; d_call: -; clone_size: -; v_call: TRBV9; cdr3_aa: CASSVAKQGRSGANVLTF; cdr3_nt: TGTGCCAGCAGCGTAGCGAAACAGGGCAGAAGTGGGGCCAACGTCCTGACTTTC
j_call: TRBJ1-5; d_call: -; clone_size: -; v_call: TRBV29-1; cdr3_aa: CSVEEVRKGPQHF; cdr3_nt: TGCAGCGTTGAAGAGGTCAGGAAAGGGCCCCAGCATTTT
j_call: TRBJ2-3; d_call: TRBD1; clone_size: once; v_call: TRBV4-3; cdr3_aa: CASSQERTGYSTDTQYF; cdr3_nt: TGCGCCAGCAGCCAAGAGAGGACAGGGTATAGCACAGATACGCAGTATTTT
j_call: TRBJ2-1; d_call: TRBD1; clone_size: once; v_call: TRBV5-8; cdr3_aa: CASSLTSGTAYNEQFF; cdr3_nt: TGTGCCAGCAGCTTAACTTCCGGGACAGCCTACAATGAGCAGTTCTTC
j_call: TRBJ2-7; d_call: TRBD1; clone_size: few; v_call: TRBV2; cdr3_aa: CASRSQGASSYEQYF; cdr3_nt: TGTGCCAGCAGATCCCAGGGGGCCAGCTCCTACGAGCAGTACTTC
j_call: TRBJ2-7; d_call: TRBD1; clone_size: few; v_call: TRBV10-3; cdr3_aa: CATKRTGETYEQYF; cdr3_nt: TGTGCCACCAAAAGGACAGGGGAAACCTACGAGCAGTACTTC
j_call: TRBJ1-6; d_call: TRBD1; clone_size: -; v_call: TRBV9; cdr3_aa: CASSAGTGGNSPLHF; cdr3_nt: TGTGCCAGCAGCGCAGGGACAGGCGGTAATTCACCCCTCCACTTT
j_call: TRBJ2-1; d_call: TRBD2; clone_size: -; v_call: TRBV18; cdr3_aa: CASSPPLAAYNEQFF; cdr3_nt: TGTGCCAGCTCACCACCGCTAGCGGCCTACAATGAGCAGTTCTTC
j_call: TRBJ2-6; d_call: TRBD1; clone_size: -; v_call: TRBV29-1; cdr3_aa: CSVGQGVGGANVLTF; cdr3_nt: TGCAGCGTTGGCCAGGGGGTGGGTGGGGCCAACGTCCTGACTTTC
j_call: TRBJ1-1; d_call: TRBD1; clone_size: once; v_call: TRBV2; cdr3_aa: CASRGQGGTEAFF; cdr3_nt: TGTGCCAGCAGGGGACAGGGCGGCACTGAAGCTTTCTTT
j_call: TRBJ1-2; d_call: -; clone_size: once; v_call: TRBV3-1/TRBV3-2; cdr3_aa: CASSHSSGYTF; cdr3_nt: TGTGCCAGCAGCCACTCGTCGGGCTACACCTTC
j_call: TRBJ2-7; d_call: TRBD1; clone_size: -; v_call: TRBV27; cdr3_aa: CASSLQTGESYEQYF; cdr3_nt: TGTGCCAGCAGTTTACAGACAGGGGAGTCCTACGAGCAGTACTTC
j_call: TRBJ2-3; d_call: TRBD2; clone_size: once; v_call: TRBV5-1; cdr3_aa: CASSLDRGGPDTQYF; cdr3_nt: TGCGCCAGCAGCCTAGATCGGGGGGGACCAGATACGCAGTATTTT
j_call: TRBJ2-2; d_call: TRBD1; clone_size: -; v_call: TRBV9; cdr3_aa: CASSTLTGATGELFF; cdr3_nt: TGTGCCAGCAGCACCCTGACAGGGGCTACCGGGGAGCTGTTTTTT
j_call: TRBJ1-2; d_call: TRBD1; clone_size: -; v_call: TRBV5-8; cdr3_aa: CASSLWDSYYGYTF; cdr3_nt: TGTGCCAGCAGCTTGTGGGACAGCTACTATGGCTACACCTTC
j_call: TRBJ2-5; d_call: -; clone_size: -; v_call: TRBV7-9; cdr3_aa: CASTRVGGYQETQYF; cdr3_nt: TGTGCCAGCACCCGAGTCGGGGGATACCAAGAGACCCAGTACTTC
j_call: TRBJ2-1; d_call: TRBD2; clone_size: -; v_call: TRBV19; cdr3_aa: CASSILAGGNNEQFF; cdr3_nt: TGTGCCAGTAGTATCCTAGCGGGAGGGAACAATGAGCAGTTCTTC
j_call: TRBJ2-7; d_call: TRBD2; clone_size: -; v_call: TRBV19; cdr3_aa: CASSTLRGSGSIYEQYF; cdr3_nt: TGTGCCAGTAGTACGCTTCGTGGTAGCGGGAGTATCTACGAGCAGTACTTC
j_call: TRBJ2-7; d_call: -; clone_size: -; v_call: TRBV20-1; cdr3_aa: CSARLQTNGYF; cdr3_nt: TGCAGTGCTAGATTACAGACGAATGGGTACTTC
j_call: TRBJ1-5; d_call: TRBD1; clone_size: -; v_call: TRBV19; cdr3_aa: CATADRALSNQPQHF; cdr3_nt: TGTGCCACCGCGGACAGGGCCCTTAGCAATCAGCCCCAGCATTTT
j_call: TRBJ2-7; d_call: -; clone_size: -; v_call: TRBV6-6; cdr3_aa: CASSYRGSYEQYF; cdr3_nt: TGTGCCAGCAGTTACCGGGGCTCCTACGAGCAGTACTTC
j_call: TRBJ2-1; d_call: -; clone_size: once; v_call: TRBV7-2; cdr3_aa: CASSLYLLREQFF; cdr3_nt: TGTGCCAGCAGCTTATATTTATTGCGGGAGCAGTTCTTC
j_call: TRBJ1-1; d_call: -; clone_size: -; v_call: TRBV6-5; cdr3_aa: CASRGLKNTEAFF; cdr3_nt: TGTGCCAGCAGGGGACTGAAGAACACTGAAGCTTTCTTT
j_call: TRBJ2-7; d_call: -; clone_size: -; v_call: TRBV11-3; cdr3_aa: CASSLDPAGGFSYEQYF; cdr3_nt: TGTGCCAGCAGCTTAGATCCCGCCGGGGGATTCTCCTACGAGCAGTACTTC
j_call: TRBJ1-3; d_call: -; clone_size: -; v_call: TRBV19; cdr3_aa: CATMRPFSGNTIYF; cdr3_nt: TGTGCCACCATGCGCCCGTTCTCTGGAAACACCATATATTTT
j_call: TRBJ2-7; d_call: TRBD2; clone_size: -; v_call: TRBV5-1; cdr3_aa: CASSSGGDPYEQYF; cdr3_nt: TGCGCCAGCAGCTCCGGGGGGGACCCCTACGAGCAGTACTTC
j_call: TRBJ2-7; d_call: -; clone_size: once; v_call: TRBV5-1; cdr3_aa: CASRSGTHLYEQYF; cdr3_nt: TGCGCCAGCAGGTCCGGGACTCACCTCTACGAGCAGTACTTC
j_call: TRBJ1-2; d_call: TRBD1; clone_size: few; v_call: TRBV24-1; cdr3_aa: CATSDPRTGRYGYTF; cdr3_nt: TGTGCCACCAGTGACCCAAGGACAGGACGCTATGGCTACACCTTC
j_call: TRBJ2-7; d_call: -; clone_size: -; v_call: TRBV18; cdr3_aa: CASSPPSREQYF; cdr3_nt: TGTGCCAGCTCACCACCGAGCAGGGAGCAGTACTTC
j_call: TRBJ1-3; d_call: -; clone_size: -; v_call: TRBV12-5; cdr3_aa: CASAEGHSGNTIYF; cdr3_nt: TGTGCTAGTGCCGAGGGTCACTCTGGAAACACCATATATTTT
j_call: TRBJ2-2; d_call: -; clone_size: -; v_call: TRBV9; cdr3_aa: CASSAQGSYTGELFF; cdr3_nt: TGTGCCAGTAGCGCGCAGGGCAGTTACACCGGGGAGCTGTTTTTT
j_call: TRBJ1-4; d_call: -; clone_size: -; v_call: TRBV11-2; cdr3_aa: CASSFRAGGRTNEKLFF; cdr3_nt: TGTGCCAGCAGCTTCCGAGCCGGGGGGCGCACTAATGAAAAACTGTTTTTT
j_call: TRBJ1-1; d_call: -; clone_size: -; v_call: TRBV5-1; cdr3_aa: CASSLGGGVEAFF; cdr3_nt: TGCGCCAGCAGCTTGGGGGGCGGGGTAGAAGCTTTCTTT
j_call: TRBJ1-1; d_call: -; clone_size: -; v_call: TRBV6-5; cdr3_aa: CASSSLGDTEAFF; cdr3_nt: TGTGCCAGCAGTTCCCTCGGGGACACTGAAGCTTTCTTT